This TCR beta chain was sequenced for a study of T cell repertoires in cytomegalovirus infection. About the research overall: Selected CMV epitopes included recently identified HLA-C-restricted ones as well as well-studied HLA-B-restricted ones. A matching HLA type, together with CMV infection, was signaled by public TCR beta signatures.

Each CDR3 protein is one row after TCRdb ran MiXCR on the reads. Altogether about half a million distinct CDR3 sequences are present, 30% to 35% being singletons, with the ten largest covering roughly a sixth. The CDR3 spans 14 residues. From germline, CDR1 is SGHTA and CDR2 FQGNSA. The ends were cut back, 5 bases at V and 9 bases at J, with 17 bases in the middle. This clonotype occurred many times. The antigen remains unidentified. Findings of the study overall: Ex vivo, HLA-C-restricted CMV-specific TCR beta clonotypes prevailed over the rest of the response. Carriers of CMV and the relevant HLA type were discriminated by public TCR beta frequency.

V and J are TRBV7-2 and TRBJ1-5; D ambiguous. The sequence was collected from a human donor in good health (CMV status not recorded). Some clones in this sample may be carry-over from other donors' samples. The sample in question was cultured PBMCs, obtained from culture after CMV antigen stimulation. Here the CDR3 reads CASSVGLWGSPQHF. CDR3 coding DNA: TGTGCCAGCAGCGTCGGACTGTGGGGATCGCCCCAGCATTTT.